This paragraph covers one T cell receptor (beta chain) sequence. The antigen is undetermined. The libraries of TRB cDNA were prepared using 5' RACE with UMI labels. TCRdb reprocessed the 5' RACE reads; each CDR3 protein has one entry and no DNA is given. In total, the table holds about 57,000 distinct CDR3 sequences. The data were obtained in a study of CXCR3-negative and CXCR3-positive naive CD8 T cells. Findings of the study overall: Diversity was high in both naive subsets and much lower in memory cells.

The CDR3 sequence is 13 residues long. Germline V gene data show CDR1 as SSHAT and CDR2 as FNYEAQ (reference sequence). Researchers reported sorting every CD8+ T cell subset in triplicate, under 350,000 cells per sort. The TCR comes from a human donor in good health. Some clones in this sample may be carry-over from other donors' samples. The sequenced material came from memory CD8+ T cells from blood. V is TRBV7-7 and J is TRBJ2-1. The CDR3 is CASSLEMGNEQFF.